The next 12 T cell receptor beta chains were all read from a single sample in a study of human T cells and chemical hapten exposure. TCRdb processed the RACE reads anew with MiXCR; each CDR3 protein has one entry. Here the sample spans approximately 100,000 distinct CDR3 sequences, roughly 9.6% being singletons. Time point meaning: patch test 1, 2 weeks after DPC sensitization. Treatment in this sample: therapeutic diphenylcyclopropenone sensitization with weekly scalp DPC. The input for sequencing was whole blood, taken in connection with sensitization to the hapten diphenylcyclopropenone (DPC). The receptor source for this set is a woman aged 40 to 50 with alopecia areata. Some clones in this sample may be carry-over from other donors' samples.

The CDR3 DNA reads TGCGCCAGCAGCCAAGATCTTATGTATGGCTACACCTTC. This sequence encodes CASSQDLMYGYTF. The chain joins TRBV4-3 to TRBJ1-2, with D uncertain. The CDR3 consists of 13 residues. Trimming cost V 0 bases and J 5 bases, with 7 bases left between them. Per germline, CDR1 LGHNA and CDR2 YSLEER.

The J gene is TRBJ2-1, the V gene TRBV6-1, with D possibly TRBD2 on 6 matching bases. Germline V gene sequence: CDR1 MNHNS, CDR2 SASEGT. The V gene lost 4 bases and the J gene lost 5 bases, with 15 bases spanning the gap. This CDR3 comprises 15 residues. The CDR3 region has the DNA TGTGCCAGCAGTGCAGTAGCGGCTACTAACAATGAGCAGTTCTTC. It is translated as CASSAVAATNNEQFF.

This clonotype occurred many times. This chain joins TRBV3-1 and TRBJ2-1; 10 nucleotides match TRBD2. CDR3 length: 15 residues. J gave up 0 bases and V 4 bases, and 0 bases lay outside the gene matches. Germline-derived CDR1 and CDR2 are LGHDT and YNNKEL (reference sequence). CDR3 DNA: TGTGCCAGCAGCCCTAGCGGGGGCTCCTACAATGAGCAGTTCTTC. It encodes CASSPSGGSYNEQFF.

The chain combines TRBV18 with TRBJ2-3; D is perhaps TRBD1 (6 bases). The CDR3 is 16 amino acids. V was trimmed by 4 bases and J by 0 bases, leaving 14 bases between them. Per germline, CDR1 KGHSH and CDR2 LQKENI. CDR3 amino acids: CASSQLTGISTDTQYF. The CDR3 coding sequence is TGTGCCAGCTCACAACTGACAGGTATTAGCACAGATACGCAGTATTTT.

In this sample, this clonotype turned up many times. The chain couples TRBV20-1 to TRBJ1-5; D gene ambiguous. Trimming pared 0 bases from V and 1 base from J, leaving 13 bases between. CDR1 and CDR2 from the germline V gene are DFQATT and SNEGSKA (reference sequence). The CDR3 runs 16 residues. CDR3 nucleotide sequence: TGCAGTGCTAGAGATCCGGCGGGCTGGAGCAATCAGCCCCAGCATTTT. This encodes CSARDPAGWSNQPQHF.

This clonotype was detected ten times or more. The junction does not match germline at one end; this may be a read error. V and J are TRBV12-3 or TRBV12-4 and TRBJ1-1; D is perhaps TRBD1 (5 bases). The CDR3 is 14 amino acids. The CDR3 sequence: CASSLGQGNTEAFF. CDR3 coding DNA: TGTGCCAGCAGCTTAGGGCAGGGGAACACTGAAGCTTTCTTT.

The sample holds many counts of this clonotype. The rearrangement joins TRBV19 to TRBJ2-7, with D perhaps TRBD1 (6 bases). Trimming removed 5 bases from V and 0 bases from J, with 14 bases in between. This CDR3 has 15 amino acids. Looked up from germline, CDR1 is LNHDA and CDR2 is SQIVND (reference sequence). The CDR3 region has the DNA TGTGCCAGTAGTCCTTCGTCCAGGGGCTCCTACGAGCAGTACTTC. This encodes CASSPSSRGSYEQYF.

This clonotype was recorded many times. V and J are TRBV7-3 and TRBJ2-1, with a possible D match to TRBD2 (6 bases). Deletions cut 5 bases from V and 4 bases from J, with 18 bases between. Germline V CDR1 and CDR2: SGHTA, FQGTGA. The CDR3 loop spans 16 amino acids. The CDR3 DNA is TGTGCCAGCAGCCGCACCGGGCTCGGAGGGTACAATGAGCAGTTCTTC. Translated: CASSRTGLGGYNEQFF.

The rearrangement joins TRBV3-1 to TRBJ1-5, with D perhaps matching TRBD1 (6 bases). The V end lost 4 bases, the J end lost 1 base, and 8 bases lay between the germline ends. The CDR3 consists of 14 residues. CDR1 LGHDT and CDR2 YNNKEL come from the germline V gene (reference sequence). In nucleotides, the CDR3 is TGTGCCAGCAGCCCCGGACAGAGCAATCAGCCCCAGCATTTT. Residues: CASSPGQSNQPQHF.

Only a few counts were recorded for this clonotype. The rearrangement links TRBV12-3 or TRBV12-4 to TRBJ2-1, with 12 bases that match TRBD2. The CDR3 totals 16 residues. Trimming at V came to 7 bases and at J to 7 bases, leaving 11 bases not matched to a gene. The CDR3 spells CASTSGLAGLSNEQFF. The CDR3 DNA follows: TGTGCCAGCACCTCCGGACTAGCGGGACTTTCTAATGAGCAGTTCTTC.

This clonotype was observed many times. This chain connects TRBV6-5 to TRBJ2-3, with 7 bases that match TRBD1. This CDR3 comprises 15 residues. The V and J ends lost 6 bases and 6 bases, in that order; junction bases with no gene match: 12. In germline, CDR1 is MNHEY, CDR2 SVGAGI. The CDR3 is CASSRVRGMADTQYF. Written as DNA, the CDR3 is TGTGCCAGCAGCCGCGTCAGGGGGATGGCGGATACGCAGTATTTT.

This clonotype was counted many times. The chain combines TRBV20-1 with TRBJ2-3, with TRBD2 matching over 11 bases. Per the germline V gene, CDR1 is DFQATT and CDR2 is SNEGSKA (reference sequence). There are 15 residues in the CDR3. V lost 2 bases, J lost 6 bases, and 7 bases stayed unmatched. The CDR3 protein is CSARSTSGAPDTQYF. CDR3 nucleotide sequence: TGCAGTGCTAGATCGACTAGCGGGGCCCCGGATACGCAGTATTTT.